The 31 T cell receptor beta chains in this list originate from one sample, sequenced in a study of cytomegalovirus exposure and HLA in healthy donors (dated by TCRdb to between 2016 and 2019). Libraries were constructed by the immunoSEQ multiplex PCR assay. The multiplex PCR relied on a mix of 60 forward primers for TCR Vbeta segments and 13 reverse primers for TCR Jbeta segments. TCRdb retrieved this table from immuneACCESS and kept in-frame rearrangements only. Not all clones are present; in checked studies, unresolved V genes account for under half, and no reason is known for the remainder. In all, the sample holds under 70,000 clones, and under 80% of those were seen once. The top ten clonotypes cover roughly 5.1% of the sample. The sequenced material came from PBMCs. These receptors were collected from a male donor in good health and CMV-seropositive.

This rearrangement joins TRBV6-6 to TRBJ1-4; no firm D call. CDR1 and CDR2 from the germline V gene are MNHNY and SVGAGI (reference sequence). V was trimmed by 5 bases and J by 7 bases, leaving 17 bases between them. This CDR3 region has 15 residues. CDR3 protein: CASSAREGTPEKLFF. The CDR3 DNA follows: TGTGCCAGCAGTGCCCGGGAGGGCACCCCTGAAAAACTGTTTTTT.

This chain joins TRBV6-5 and TRBJ1-5, with 7 bases lining up with TRBD1. CDR3 size: 11 residues. Germline values: CDR1 MNHEY, CDR2 SVGAGI. Losses at the gene ends were 10 bases for V and 6 bases for J; bases not matched to a gene: 3. The CDR3 loop is CATTGSQPQHF. CDR3 nucleotide sequence: TGTGCCACGACAGGGAGTCAGCCCCAGCATTTT.

The chain couples TRBV5-1 to TRBJ2-1; 12 bases line up with TRBD2. The germline V gene encodes CDR1 SGHRS and CDR2 YFSETQ. V lost 3 bases, J lost 6 bases, and 7 bases stayed unmatched. This CDR3 spans 16 amino acids. The DNA for the CDR3 is TGCGCCAGCAGCTCAGCCCTAGCGGGGGGGCGCAATGAGCAGTTCTTC. This translates into CASSSALAGGRNEQFF.

This clone was counted only a few times. The chain employs TRBV4-3 and TRBJ2-1; the D gene is possibly TRBD2 (6 bases). CDR1 LGHNA and CDR2 YSLEER come from the germline V gene. V was pared by 1 base and J by 7 bases, with 14 bases between. The CDR3 totals 15 residues. CDR3 region: CASSQGRDVGNEQFF. The CDR3 region has the DNA TGCGCCAGCAGCCAAGGGAGGGACGTTGGGAATGAGCAGTTCTTC.

This chain joins TRBV19 and TRBJ2-1, with 13 bases aligning to TRBD2. CDR3 size: 15 residues. With V trimmed by 5 bases and J by 7 bases, 5 bases remained unmatched. Germline V gene data show CDR1 as LNHDA and CDR2 as SQIVND (reference sequence). CDR3: CASSSRTSGGNEQFF. Here the CDR3 DNA reads TGTGCCAGTAGTTCACGGACTAGCGGGGGTAATGAGCAGTTCTTC.

CDR3 DNA: TGTGCCAGCAGTTTAGCCGGGACAGGGGGCGGCGGCTACACCTTC. This codes for CASSLAGTGGGGYTF. The chain recombines TRBV28 with TRBJ1-2; 12 positions match TRBD1. Trimming at V came to 2 bases and at J to 8 bases, leaving 6 bases not matched to a gene. This CDR3 is built from 15 residues. Germline V gene lookup returns CDR1 MDHEN and CDR2 SYDVKM.

J is TRBJ1-2 and V is TRBV7-2; D remains unclear. CDR3 length: 11 amino acids. Trimming shortened V by 2 bases and J by 8 bases, and 6 bases separated the two germline ends. Germline V gene data show CDR1 as SGHTA and CDR2 as FQGNSA. Here the CDR3 reads CASSLSRGYTF. The CDR3 DNA follows: TGTGCCAGCAGCTTAAGCAGGGGCTACACCTTC. The full variable domain, rest sourced from reference TRBV7-2 and TRBJ1-2, is GAGVSQSPSNKVTEKGKDVELRCDPISGHTALYWYRQSLGQGLEFLIYFQGNSAPDKSGLPSDRFSAERTGGSVSTLTIQRTQQEDSAVYLCASSLSRGYTFGSGTRLTVV.

The rearrangement joins TRBV27 to TRBJ2-5; D remains unclear. Near its end, the DNA agrees better with TRBJ2-7, so the J call may be wrong. The CDR3 consists of 14 residues. CDR1 is MNHEY and CDR2 is SMNVEV in the germline V gene (reference sequence). The CDR3 sequence: CASSLDSTPYEQYF. Here the CDR3 DNA reads TGTGCCAGCAGTTTAGACTCTACCCCCTACGAGCAGTACTTC.

The CDR3: CASKARGRETQYF. For the CDR3, the DNA is TGTGCCAGCAAGGCCCGGGGTCGGGAGACCCAGTACTTC. The J gene is TRBJ2-5, the V gene TRBV7-9, with D possibly TRBD2 on 5 matching bases. This CDR3 contains 13 residues. The germline CDR1 and CDR2 sequences are SEHNR and FQNEAQ (reference sequence). Trimming pared 7 bases from V and 5 bases from J, leaving 14 bases between.

In this sample, this clone turned up a few times. The V and J genes are TRBV2 and TRBJ1-4; D not certain. CDR1 is SNHLY, CDR2 FYNNEI, per germline. V was shortened by 2 bases and J by 2 bases, with 9 bases between the two germline ends. This CDR3 comprises 15 residues. The CDR3 region is CASSENRATNEKLFF. The CDR3 nucleotides are TGTGCCAGCAGTGAAAATAGAGCTACTAATGAAAAACTGTTTTTT.

The rearrangement links TRBV15 to TRBJ1-3; no clear D. V was shortened by 0 bases and J by 4 bases, with 16 bases between the two germline ends. CDR1 LNHNV and CDR2 YYDKDF come from the germline V gene (reference sequence). This CDR3 spans 17 amino acids. The CDR3 loop reads CATSRDVGSPLGNTIYF. CDR3 in DNA: TGTGCCACCAGCAGAGATGTGGGCAGTCCCTTGGGAAACACCATATATTTT.

The V gene is TRBV7-2, the J gene TRBJ2-7, with a weak D call TRBD2 (6 bases). The CDR3 has 12 amino acids. Germline CDR1 is SGHTA and CDR2 is FQGNSA. Between the trimmed V and J ends, which lost 5 bases and 6 bases, there was a span of 11 bases. The CDR3 here is CASSPLGGEQYF. The DNA for the CDR3 is TGTGCCAGCAGCCCCCTCGGGGGCGAGCAGTACTTC.

This chain links TRBV12-5 with TRBJ1-3; D unresolved. V gave up 3 bases and J gave up 8 bases, with 11 bases separating them. Germline CDR1 and CDR2: LGHNT and FRNRAP. The length of the CDR3 is 13 residues. The CDR3 reads CASGFSGRDTIYF. CDR3 DNA: TGTGCTAGTGGTTTTTCAGGTAGAGACACCATATATTTT.

CDR3 DNA sequence: TGTGCCAGTAGTCCTCGGGTGGATACGCAGTATTTT. Its translation: CASSPRVDTQYF. The genes are TRBV19 and TRBJ2-3; no reliable D call. CDR1 and CDR2 (germline): LNHDA, SQIVND (reference sequence). The CDR3 is 12 amino acids. Trimming left V 5 bases short and J 6 bases short, with 9 bases between.

The gene calls are TRBV5-8 and TRBJ2-1, with 8 bases that match TRBD2. J lost 3 bases, V lost 1 base, and 6 bases had no gene match. The CDR3 is made up of 16 amino acids. CDR1 is SGHTS and CDR2 is YDEGEE in the germline V gene. In nucleotides, the CDR3 is TGTGCCAGCAGCTTGATCGTCGGGGGGGACTACAATGAGCAGTTCTTC. It codes for CASSLIVGGDYNEQFF.

The chain is built from TRBV30 and TRBJ1-3; 9 bases are shared with TRBD1. The CDR3 runs to 15 residues. Germline loops: CDR1 GTSNPN, CDR2 SVGIG (reference sequence). J was trimmed by 2 bases and V by 3 bases; bases with no gene match: 5. CDR3 sequence reads: CAWSPDRGPGNTIYF. The CDR3 coding sequence is TGTGCCTGGAGCCCGGACAGGGGACCTGGAAACACCATATATTTT.

This chain connects TRBV7-9 to TRBJ2-1; TRBD2 agrees at 14 bases. Germline lookup yields CDR1 SEHNR and CDR2 FQNEAQ (reference sequence). The CDR3 contains 18 residues. J was trimmed by 0 bases and V by 5 bases; bases with no gene match: 6. The CDR3 bases are TGTGCCAGCAGCATATGGACTAGCGGGGGGAGCTCCTACAATGAGCAGTTCTTC. Residues: CASSIWTSGGSSYNEQFF. The complete variable domain, with remaining parts taken from reference TRBV7-9 and TRBJ2-1, reads DTGVSQNPRHKITKRGQNVTFRCDPISEHNRLYWYRQTLGQGPEFLTYFQNEAQLEKSRLLSDRFSAERPKGSFSTLEIQRTEQGDSAMYLCASSIWTSGGSSYNEQFFGPGTRLTVL.

The J gene is TRBJ2-1, the V gene TRBV6-5, with TRBD2 matching over 9 bases. This CDR3 has 15 amino acids. Germline V lookup: CDR1 MNHEY, CDR2 SVGAGI. Trimming at V came to 2 bases and at J to 3 bases, leaving 2 bases not matched to a gene. The CDR3 here is CASSYGSGSYNEQFF. DNA for the CDR3: TGTGCCAGCAGTTACGGTAGCGGGAGCTACAATGAGCAGTTCTTC.

This chain links TRBV5-1 with TRBJ2-2; perhaps TRBD1 as D (6 bases). Per germline, CDR1 SGHRS and CDR2 YFSETQ. The CDR3 covers 17 residues. V lost 5 bases, J lost 6 bases, and 23 bases lay in between. The CDR3 here is CASRLRTGSQGSGELFF. The CDR3 bases are TGCGCCAGCAGACTTCGTACAGGGAGCCAAGGGTCCGGGGAGCTGTTTTTT.

This chain connects TRBV18 to TRBJ1-1, with D unresolved. This CDR3 spans 12 amino acids. Germline CDR1 is KGHSH and CDR2 is LQKENI. V lost 5 bases, J lost 2 bases, and 6 bases lay in between. CDR3 region: CASSTTNTEAFF. The CDR3 DNA reads TGTGCCAGCTCAACTACTAACACTGAAGCTTTCTTT.

Comment on this clone: In the same sample, other DNA sequences code for this CDR3. V usage is TRBV7-3 and J usage is TRBJ1-1; no clear D. The CDR3 is 13 amino acids. V was pared by 2 bases and J by 1 base, with 5 bases between. Germline CDR1 is SGHTA and CDR2 is FQGTGA. CDR3 in amino acids: CASSLSRNTEAFF. The CDR3 DNA is TGTGCCAGCAGCTTATCGAGGAACACTGAAGCTTTCTTT.

J is TRBJ2-7 and V is TRBV5-4; 9 positions agree with TRBD1. V was pared by 5 bases and J by 1 base, with 7 bases of the junction left unmatched. The CDR3 is made up of 15 amino acids. Germline V gives CDR1 SGHNT, CDR2 YYREEE (reference sequence). The CDR3 loop reads CASRGPGQGSYEQYF. The CDR3 DNA sequence: TGTGCCAGCAGGGGACCGGGACAGGGATCCTACGAGCAGTACTTC.

The chain combines TRBV10-3 with TRBJ2-3, with 9 bases aligning to TRBD1. Trimming took 1 base from V and 5 from J; bases not matched to a gene: 7. The CDR3 extends over 16 amino acids. From germline, CDR1 is ENHRY and CDR2 SYGVKD. The CDR3 here is CAISEFNRGQEDTQYF. CDR3 bases: TGTGCCATCAGTGAGTTTAACAGGGGGCAGGAAGATACGCAGTATTTT.

The CDR3, as DNA: TGTGCCAGCAGCGTAGGACTAGCGGGGGACAATGAGCAGTTCTTC. Translation: CASSVGLAGDNEQFF. The chain couples TRBV9 to TRBJ2-1, with 12 bases matching TRBD2. The J segment lost 5 bases and the V segment lost 0 bases, leaving 0 bases of the junction unmatched. Germline V gene data show CDR1 as SGDLS and CDR2 as YYNGEE. The CDR3 sequence is 15 residues long.

This clone was counted a single time. V and J are TRBV19 and TRBJ1-1; D perhaps matches TRBD1 (6 bases). The CDR3 covers 16 residues. V lost 7 bases and J 1 base, leaving 19 bases between the germline ends. Germline lookup yields CDR1 LNHDA and CDR2 SQIVND (reference sequence). The DNA for the CDR3 is TGTGCCAGTAACGTCGGGCAGGGGCGTTGGAACACTGAAGCTTTCTTT. It specifies CASNVGQGRWNTEAFF.

This rearrangement joins TRBV10-1 to TRBJ1-5; the D is unclear. Germline lookup yields CDR1 WNHNN and CDR2 SYGVQD (reference sequence). This CDR3 region has 15 residues. The germline V and J ends were trimmed by 9 bases and 4 bases, with 19 bases remaining between them. For the CDR3, the DNA is TGCGCCAGACACCATGCCGGCGGCGGAAATCAGCCCCAGCATTTT. Protein sequence: CARHHAGGGNQPQHF.

CDR3 residues: CASRVDINYGYTF. CDR3 DNA sequence: TGTGCCAGCAGGGTTGACATTAACTATGGCTACACCTTC. The chain recombines TRBV6-5 with TRBJ1-2; D remains ambiguous. This CDR3 has 13 residues. The germline V gene encodes CDR1 MNHEY and CDR2 SVGAGI. V lost 6 bases to trimming and J lost 1 base, with 9 bases between them.

The chain uses TRBV11-2 and TRBJ2-5; tentatively, D is TRBD2 (7 bases). The germline V gene encodes CDR1 SGHAT and CDR2 FQNNGV. V lost 8 bases and J 4 bases, leaving 17 bases between the germline ends. The CDR3 sequence is 14 residues long. The CDR3 spells CASRGGRGRETQYF. DNA of the CDR3: TGTGCCAGCCGAGGGGGGCGGGGGAGAGAGACCCAGTACTTC.

The chain joins TRBV2 to TRBJ1-3; maybe TRBD1 (5 bases). Deletions cut 6 bases from V and 0 bases from J, with 12 bases between. Per germline, CDR1 SNHLY and CDR2 FYNNEI. The CDR3 spans 15 residues. The CDR3 protein is CASRRDANSGNTIYF. The CDR3 coding sequence is TGTGCCAGCAGGCGGGACGCAAACTCTGGAAACACCATATATTTT.

This clone was counted only a few times. The chain carries TRBV6-1 and TRBJ2-7; 7 nucleotides align to TRBD1. Germline CDR1 reads MNHNS; CDR2 reads SASEGT. Losses at the gene ends were 3 bases for V and 1 base for J; bases not matched to a gene: 9. The CDR3 covers 16 residues. CDR3 coding DNA: TGTGCCAGCAGTGATGCCCCGACAGGGTTTTCCTACGAGCAGTACTTC. This codes for CASSDAPTGFSYEQYF.

CDR3 coding DNA: TGTGCCAGCAGCTCGTCGACAAATAGCAATCAGCCCCAGCATTTT. Translating it yields CASSSSTNSNQPQHF. The gene calls are TRBV7-9 and TRBJ1-5; no clear D. Trimming stripped 4 bases from V and 0 bases from J, with 10 bases between. Per germline, CDR1 SEHNR and CDR2 FQNEAQ (reference sequence). This CDR3 region has 15 residues.